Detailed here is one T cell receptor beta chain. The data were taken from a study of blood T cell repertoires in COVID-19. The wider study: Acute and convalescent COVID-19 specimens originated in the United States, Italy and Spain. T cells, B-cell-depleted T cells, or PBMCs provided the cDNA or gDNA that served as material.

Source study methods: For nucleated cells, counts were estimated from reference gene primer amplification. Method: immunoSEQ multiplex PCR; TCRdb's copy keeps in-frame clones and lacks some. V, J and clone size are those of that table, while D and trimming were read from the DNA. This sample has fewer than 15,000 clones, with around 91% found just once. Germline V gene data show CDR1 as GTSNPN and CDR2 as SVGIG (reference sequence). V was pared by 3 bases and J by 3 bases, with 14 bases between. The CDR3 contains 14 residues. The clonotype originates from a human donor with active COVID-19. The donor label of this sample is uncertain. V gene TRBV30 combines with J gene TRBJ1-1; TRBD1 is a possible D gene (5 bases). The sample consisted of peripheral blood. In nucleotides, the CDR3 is TGTGCCTGGAGGGCTGGCAGGGCGGACACTGAAGCTTTCTTT. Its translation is CAWRAGRADTEAFF.